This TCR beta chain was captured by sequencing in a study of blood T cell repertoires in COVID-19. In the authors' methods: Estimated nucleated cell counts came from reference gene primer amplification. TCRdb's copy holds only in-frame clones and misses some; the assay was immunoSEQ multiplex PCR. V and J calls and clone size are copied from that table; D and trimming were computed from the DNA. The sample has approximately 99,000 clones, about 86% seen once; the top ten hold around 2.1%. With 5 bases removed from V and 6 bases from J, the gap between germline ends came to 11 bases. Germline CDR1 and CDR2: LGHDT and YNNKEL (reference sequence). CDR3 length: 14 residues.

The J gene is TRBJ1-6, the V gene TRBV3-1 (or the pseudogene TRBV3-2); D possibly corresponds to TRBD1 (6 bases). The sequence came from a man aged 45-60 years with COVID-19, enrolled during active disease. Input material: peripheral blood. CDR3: CASSGGQSNSPLHF. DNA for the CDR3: TGTGCCAGCAGCGGAGGACAGAGTAATTCACCCCTCCACTTT.